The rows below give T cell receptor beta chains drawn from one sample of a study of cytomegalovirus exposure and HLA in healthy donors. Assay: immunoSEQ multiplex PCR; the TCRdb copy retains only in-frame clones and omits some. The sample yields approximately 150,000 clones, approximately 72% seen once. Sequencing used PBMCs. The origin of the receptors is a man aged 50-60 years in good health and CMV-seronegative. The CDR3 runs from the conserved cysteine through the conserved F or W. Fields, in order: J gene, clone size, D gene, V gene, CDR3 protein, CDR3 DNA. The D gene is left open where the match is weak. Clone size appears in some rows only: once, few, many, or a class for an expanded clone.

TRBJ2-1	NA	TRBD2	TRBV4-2	CASSQDGTSGSYNEQFF	TGTGCCAGCAGCCAAGATGGGACTAGCGGCTCCTACAATGAGCAGTTCTTC
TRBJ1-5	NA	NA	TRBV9	CASSQGGVAGNQPQHF	TGTGCCAGCAGCCAAGGGGGAGTAGCTGGCAATCAGCCCCAGCATTTT
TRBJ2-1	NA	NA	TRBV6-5	CASRDSNSYNEQFF	TGTGCCAGCAGGGACAGTAACTCCTACAATGAGCAGTTCTTC
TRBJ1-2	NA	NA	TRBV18	CASSRSRQNYGYTF	TGTGCCAGCTCACGTTCTCGACAGAACTATGGCTACACCTTC
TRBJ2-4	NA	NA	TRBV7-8	CASSLVRQAKNIQYF	TGTGCCAGCAGCTTAGTCCGTCAGGCCAAAAACATTCAGTACTTC
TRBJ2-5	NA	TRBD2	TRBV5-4	CASSSTATGREETQYF	TGTGCCAGCAGCTCGACAGCCACGGGGAGGGAAGAGACCCAGTACTTC
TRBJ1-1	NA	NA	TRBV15	CATSSLTVNTEAFF	TGTGCCACCAGCAGCTTGACAGTCAACACTGAAGCTTTCTTT
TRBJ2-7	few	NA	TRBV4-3	CASSQAEGVGYEQYF	TGCGCCAGCAGTCAAGCTGAGGGGGTAGGATACGAGCAGTACTTC
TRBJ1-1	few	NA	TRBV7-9	CASRPNYESFSEAFF	TGTGCCAGCAGGCCTAATTATGAGAGTTTCTCTGAAGCTTTCTTT
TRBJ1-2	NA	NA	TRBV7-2	CASSQAGGLGYGYTF	TGTGCCAGCAGCCAGGCGGGGGGCTTAGGCTATGGCTACACCTTC
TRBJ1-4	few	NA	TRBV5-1	CASSTEDSFLATNEKLFF	TGCGCCAGCAGCACGGAGGACAGTTTCCTTGCAACTAATGAAAAACTGTTTTTT